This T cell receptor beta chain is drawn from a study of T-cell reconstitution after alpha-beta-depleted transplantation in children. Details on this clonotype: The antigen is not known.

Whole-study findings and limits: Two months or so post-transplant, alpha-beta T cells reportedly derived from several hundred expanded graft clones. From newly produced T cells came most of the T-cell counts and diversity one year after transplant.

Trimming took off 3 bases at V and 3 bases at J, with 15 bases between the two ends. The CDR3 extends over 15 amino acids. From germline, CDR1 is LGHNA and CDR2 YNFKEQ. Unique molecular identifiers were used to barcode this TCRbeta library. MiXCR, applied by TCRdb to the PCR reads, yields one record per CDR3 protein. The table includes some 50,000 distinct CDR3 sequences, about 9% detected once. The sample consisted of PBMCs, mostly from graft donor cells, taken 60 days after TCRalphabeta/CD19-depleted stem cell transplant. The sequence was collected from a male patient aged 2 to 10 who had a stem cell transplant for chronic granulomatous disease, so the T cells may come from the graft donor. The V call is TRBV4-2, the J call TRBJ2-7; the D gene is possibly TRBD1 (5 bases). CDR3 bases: TGTGCCAGCAGCCAGGACGGCGCGCAGGGCTACGAGCAGTACTTC. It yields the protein CASSQDGAQGYEQYF.